One and the same sample provided the 10 T cell receptor beta chains below, sequenced in a study of read filtering for tumor transcriptome and immune sequencing. From approximately 430 ng of RNA, a library with molecular barcoded alpha/delta and beta/gamma adaptors was made. TCRdb re-called the reads with MiXCR, one entry per CDR3 protein. The sample contains roughly 90,000 distinct CDR3 sequences, 9% to 15% of which appear only once. Sequenced: a population of CD138-negative cells sorted from bone marrow. These receptors all stem from a donor over 35 with multiple myeloma.

This clonotype showed up many times. The chain recombines TRBV6-1 with TRBJ2-1; 9 bases are shared with TRBD2. The junction had 17 bases not matched to a gene; V was cut back by 8 bases and J by 9 bases. Germline values: CDR1 MNHNS, CDR2 SASEGT. The CDR3 extends over 16 amino acids. The CDR3 sequence: CASYLAGYPPLGEQFF. The DNA for the CDR3 is TGTGCCAGCTACCTAGCGGGATACCCCCCTTTGGGTGAGCAGTTCTTC.

Notes on this clonotype: One junction end does not reproduce the germline sequence, and a read error may be involved. V and J are TRBV3-1 and TRBJ2-2; a weak D match, TRBD2 (5 bases). CDR3 length: 14 amino acids. Germline V gene lookup returns CDR1 LGHDT and CDR2 YNNKEL (reference sequence). For the CDR3, the DNA is TGTGCCAGCAGCCAAGTGCCCGGCACCGGGGAGTTGCTTTTT. Translated: CASSQVPGTGELLF.

This clonotype was counted many times. CDR3 coding DNA: TGTGCCAGCACTTGGGACGGGGGCAGGGGGAGAAACACCGGGGAGCTGTTTTTT. Translation gives CASTWDGGRGRNTGELFF. The chain has TRBV11-2 and TRBJ2-2; maybe TRBD1 (7 bases). V was pared by 7 bases and J by 2 bases, with 23 bases between. CDR1 is SGHAT, CDR2 FQNNGV, per germline. CDR3 length: 18 amino acids.

This clonotype was observed many times. The chain couples TRBV2 to TRBJ2-1, with 7 bases that match TRBD2. There are 12 residues in the CDR3. Germline-derived CDR1 and CDR2 are SNHLY and FYNNEI. J was trimmed by 8 bases and V by 3 bases; bases with no gene match: 1. The CDR3 DNA sequence: TGTGCCAGCAGTGAGGGGAGGGATGAGCAGTTCTTC. Its translation: CASSEGRDEQFF.

There are many counts of this clonotype. The chain employs TRBV7-2 and TRBJ1-2, with a tentative D call TRBD1 (5 bases). This CDR3 contains 15 residues. Germline CDR1 and CDR2: SGHTA and FQGNSA. The V gene lost 5 bases and the J gene lost 2 bases, with 15 bases spanning the gap. CDR3 sequence: CASSPRAGDNYGYTF. Written as DNA, the CDR3 is TGTGCCAGCAGCCCCCGGGCGGGGGACAACTATGGCTACACCTTC.

This clonotype was seen many times. J is TRBJ2-7 and V is TRBV20-1; 10 nucleotides align to TRBD2. The CDR3 runs 15 residues. V lost 6 bases to trimming and J lost 2 bases; unmatched junction nucleotides: 10. Germline V gene data show CDR1 as DFQATT and CDR2 as SNEGSKA (reference sequence). CDR3 coding DNA: TGCAGTGCGCAAATACTAGCGGGGTCCCCCTACGAGCAGTACTTC. Encoded protein: CSAQILAGSPYEQYF.

Ten or more counts support this clonotype. The rearrangement joins TRBV29-1 to TRBJ2-5; the match to TRBD2 covers 9 bases. The CDR3 has 13 residues. V shed 4 bases, J shed 2 bases, and the junction held 2 bases outside the gene matches. Germline loops: CDR1 SQVTM, CDR2 ANQGSEA. CDR3 coding DNA: TGCAGCGTTGGTGCGGGGGGGCAAGAGACCCAGTACTTC. Amino acids: CSVGAGGQETQYF. The full variable domain, completed using reference TRBV29-1 and TRBJ2-5, is SAVISQKPSRDICQRGTSLTIQCQVDSQVTMMFWYRQQPGQSLTLIATANQGSEATYESGFVIDKFPISRPNLTFSTLTVSNMSPEDSSIYLCSVGAGGQETQYFGPGTRLLVL.

The sample holds many counts of this clonotype. CDR3 sequence reads: CASSGLAGVKTQYF. DNA for the CDR3: TGTGCCAGCAGTGGACTAGCGGGAGTAAAGACCCAGTACTTC. The rearrangement uses TRBV2 and TRBJ2-5, with 12 bases identical to TRBD2. Germline CDR1 is SNHLY and CDR2 is FYNNEI. With V trimmed by 4 bases and J by 6 bases, 3 bases remained unmatched. CDR3 length: 14 residues.

This clonotype was counted many times. In nucleotides, the CDR3 is TGTGCCAGCAGACATAGCGGGAGGGCCGGGGGTGAGCAGTTCTTC. Translation: CASRHSGRAGGEQFF. V is TRBV7-9 and J is TRBJ2-1; 11 nucleotides line up with TRBD2. The germline CDR1 and CDR2 sequences are SEHNR and FQNEAQ (reference sequence). This CDR3 contains 15 residues. Losses at the gene ends were 6 bases for V and 9 bases for J; bases not matched to a gene: 10.

This clonotype was picked up many times. J is TRBJ1-1 and V is TRBV9; D is unresolved. Germline-derived CDR1 and CDR2 are SGDLS and YYNGEE. Trimming stripped 3 bases from V and 1 base from J, with 10 bases between. CDR3 length equals 14 residues. CDR3 coding DNA: TGTGCCAGCAGCGCCGAGCCAAAGAACACTGAAGCTTTCTTT. Translating it yields CASSAEPKNTEAFF.